These T cell receptor beta chains were read from a single sample in a study of breast tumors, draining lymph nodes, adjacent tissues. TCRdb reprocessed the multiplex PCR reads via MiXCR and lists one record per CDR3 protein. The sample lists about 230,000 distinct CDR3 sequences; 32% were seen once. The sequenced material came from axillary lymph node tissue. The receptors come from a female donor with breast cancer. Some clones in this sample may be carry-over from other donors' samples. Both conserved end residues are part of each CDR3. Fields, in order: J gene, V gene, clone size, D gene, CDR3 protein, CDR3 DNA. A D gene is named only where the DNA matches it firmly. Some rows have no size entry. The others give once, few or many, or a class for an expanded clone.

TRBJ2-7 | TRBV11-2 | - | TRBD1 | CATRQGRSYEQYF | TGTGCCACGAGACAGGGTCGATCCTACGAGCAGTACTTC
TRBJ2-5 | TRBV11-2 | many | - | CASSLGGGPQETQYF | TGTGCCAGCAGCTTAGGGGGGGGCCCCCAAGAGACCCAGTACTTC
TRBJ1-2 | TRBV2 | - | - | CASRPREGSYSYTF | TGTGCCAGCAGGCCTAGGGAGGGTTCCTATAGCTACACCTTC
TRBJ2-1 | TRBV20-1 | many | TRBD2 | CSARVAGGIAFDEQFF | TGCAGTGCTAGAGTTGCGGGAGGAATCGCGTTCGATGAGCAGTTCTTC
TRBJ1-1 | TRBV12-5 | - | - | CASRYTLGTEAFF | TGTGCTAGTCGGTATACCCTAGGGACTGAAGCTTTCTTT
TRBJ2-3 | TRBV29-1 | many | TRBD2 | CSASGGGWSDTQYF | TGCAGCGCCTCGGGGGGAGGGTGGTCCGATACGCAGTATTTT
TRBJ2-3 | TRBV11-2 | many | - | CASSLDLNGLGTQYF | TGTGCCAGCAGCTTAGATCTAAACGGGTTAGGCACGCAGTATTTT
TRBJ2-5 | TRBV11-3 | - | TRBD2 | CASRAGGSGEAQYF | TGTGCCAGCAGAGCGGGGGGCTCTGGGGAGGCCCAGTACTTC
TRBJ1-5 | TRBV28 | many | - | CASSARDINQPQHF | TGTGCCAGCAGTGCCCGGGACATCAATCAGCCCCAGCATTTT
TRBJ1-5 | TRBV7-8 | many | - | CASSYSTGRNQPQHF | TGTGCCAGCAGTTACTCCACAGGGCGAAATCAGCCCCAGCATTTT
TRBJ1-6 | TRBV10-3 | many | - | CAISESSSYNSPLHF | TGTGCCATCAGTGAGTCGAGCTCCTATAATTCACCCCTCCACTTT
TRBJ1-1 | TRBV29-1 | - | TRBD1 | CSVTGAPEAFF | TGCAGCGTAACAGGGGCCCCTGAAGCTTTCTTT
TRBJ2-1 | TRBV24-1 | - | TRBD2 | CATSDSSGRFNEQFF | TGTGCCACCAGTGACTCTAGCGGGAGGTTCAATGAGCAGTTCTTC
TRBJ1-1 | TRBV15 | - | - | CATSRVRGGNTEAFF | TGTGCCACCAGCAGAGTAAGGGGCGGGAACACTGAAGCTTTCTTT
TRBJ1-2 | TRBV19 | many | - | CASRGPRRRAYGYTF | TGTGCCAGTAGGGGTCCGAGACGTCGGGCTTATGGCTACACCTTC
TRBJ1-5 | TRBV7-9 | - | - | CASSFYICSAIRDAANQPQHF | -
TRBJ1-2 | TRBV18 | many | - | CASSPWTDPYGYTF | TGTGCCAGCTCACCTTGGACAGATCCGTATGGCTACACCTTC
TRBJ1-4 | TRBV2 | - | - | CASRATGRNEKLFF | TGTGCCAGCAGGGCTACAGGGAGGAATGAAAAACTGTTTTTT
TRBJ2-7 | TRBV9 | many | TRBD1 | CASSVGRQGIYEQYF | TGTGCCAGCAGCGTAGGAAGACAGGGTATCTACGAGCAGTACTTC
TRBJ1-2 | TRBV18 | many | - | CASSPAGRNYGYTF | TGTGCCAGCTCACCGGCGGGACGGAACTATGGCTACACCTTC
TRBJ2-7 | TRBV4-3 | many | - | CASSQDRGGNYEQYF | TGCGCCAGCAGCCAAGACCGTGGTGGTAACTACGAGCAGTACTTC
TRBJ1-4 | TRBV5-1 | many | TRBD1 | CASSIWTGPNERLFF | TGCGCCAGCAGCATATGGACAGGACCTAATGAAAGACTGTTTTTT
TRBJ1-3 | TRBV7-2 | - | - | CASSPMTGSGNTIHF | TGTGCCAGCAGCCCCATGACGGGGTCTGGAAACACCATACATTTT